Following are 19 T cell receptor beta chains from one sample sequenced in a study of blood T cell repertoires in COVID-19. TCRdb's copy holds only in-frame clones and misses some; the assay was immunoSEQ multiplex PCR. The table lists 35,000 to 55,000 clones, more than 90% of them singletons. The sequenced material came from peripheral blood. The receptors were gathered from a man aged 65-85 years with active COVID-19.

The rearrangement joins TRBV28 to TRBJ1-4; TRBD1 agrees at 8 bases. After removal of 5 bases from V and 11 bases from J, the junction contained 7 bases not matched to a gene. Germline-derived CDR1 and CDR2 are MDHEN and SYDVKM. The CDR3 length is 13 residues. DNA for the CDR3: TGTGCCAGCAGTCTCAGGGGGCCCTATAAACTGTTTTTT. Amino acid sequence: CASSLRGPYKLFF.

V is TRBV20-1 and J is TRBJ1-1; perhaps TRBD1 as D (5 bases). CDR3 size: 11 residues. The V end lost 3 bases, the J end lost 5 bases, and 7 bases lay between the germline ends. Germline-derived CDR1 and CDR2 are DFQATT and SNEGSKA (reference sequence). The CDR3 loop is CSARRQTEAFF. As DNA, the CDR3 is TGCAGTGCTAGGAGACAGACTGAAGCTTTCTTT.

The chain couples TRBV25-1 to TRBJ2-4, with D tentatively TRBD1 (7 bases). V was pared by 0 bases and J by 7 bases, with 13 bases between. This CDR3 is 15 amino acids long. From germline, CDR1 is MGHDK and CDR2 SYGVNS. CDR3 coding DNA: TGTGCCAGCAGTGAATATGGAGGGGGCATGAACATTCAGTACTTC. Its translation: CASSEYGGGMNIQYF.

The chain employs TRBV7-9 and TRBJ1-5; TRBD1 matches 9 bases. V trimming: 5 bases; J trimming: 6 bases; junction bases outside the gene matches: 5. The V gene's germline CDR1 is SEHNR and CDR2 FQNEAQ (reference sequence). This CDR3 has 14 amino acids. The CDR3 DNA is TGTGCCAGCAGCGGGACAGGGTTTGGTCAGCCCCAGCATTTT. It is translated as CASSGTGFGQPQHF.

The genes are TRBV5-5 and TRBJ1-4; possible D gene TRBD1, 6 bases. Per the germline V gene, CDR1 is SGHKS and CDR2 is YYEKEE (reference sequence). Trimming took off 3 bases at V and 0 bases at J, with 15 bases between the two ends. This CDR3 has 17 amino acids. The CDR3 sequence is CASSSSGAGATNEKLFF. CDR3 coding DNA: TGTGCCAGCAGCTCTTCAGGGGCGGGAGCAACTAATGAAAAACTGTTTTTT.

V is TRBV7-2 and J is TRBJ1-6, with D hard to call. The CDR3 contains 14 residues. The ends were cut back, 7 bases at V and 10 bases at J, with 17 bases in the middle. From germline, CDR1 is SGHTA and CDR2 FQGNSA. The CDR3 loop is CASTYQPGASPLHF. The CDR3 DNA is TGTGCCAGCACTTATCAACCGGGTGCCTCACCCCTCCACTTT.

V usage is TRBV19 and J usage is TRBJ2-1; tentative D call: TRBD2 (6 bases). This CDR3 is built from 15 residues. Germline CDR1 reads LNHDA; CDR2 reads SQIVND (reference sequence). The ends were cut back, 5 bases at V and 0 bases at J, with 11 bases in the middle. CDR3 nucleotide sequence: TGTGCCAGTAGTTTGACTAGTTTCTCCTACAATGAGCAGTTCTTC. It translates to CASSLTSFSYNEQFF.

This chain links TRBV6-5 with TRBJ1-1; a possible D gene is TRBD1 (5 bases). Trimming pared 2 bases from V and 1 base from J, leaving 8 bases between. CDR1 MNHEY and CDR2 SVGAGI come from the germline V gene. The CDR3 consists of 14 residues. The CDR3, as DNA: TGTGCCAGCAGTTACAGCGACAGGAACACTGAAGCTTTCTTT. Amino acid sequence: CASSYSDRNTEAFF.

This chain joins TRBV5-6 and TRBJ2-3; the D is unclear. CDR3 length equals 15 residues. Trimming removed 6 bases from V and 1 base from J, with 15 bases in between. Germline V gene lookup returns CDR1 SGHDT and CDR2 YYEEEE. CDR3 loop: CASISGVARTDTQYF. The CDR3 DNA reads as TGTGCCAGCATCTCCGGAGTTGCACGCACAGATACGCAGTATTTT.

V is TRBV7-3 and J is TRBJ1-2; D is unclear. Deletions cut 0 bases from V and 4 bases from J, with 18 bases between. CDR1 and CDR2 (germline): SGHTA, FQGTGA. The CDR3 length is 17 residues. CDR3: CASSLTAGPMGGYGYTF. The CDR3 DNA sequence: TGTGCCAGCAGCTTAACGGCCGGACCCATGGGAGGCTATGGCTACACCTTC.

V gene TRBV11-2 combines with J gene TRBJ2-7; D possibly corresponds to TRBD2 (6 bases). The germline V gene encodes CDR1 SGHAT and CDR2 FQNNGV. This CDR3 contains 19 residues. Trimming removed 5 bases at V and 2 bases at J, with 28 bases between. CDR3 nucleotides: TGTGCCAGCAGCGCTCCCGTCTGGGCGGGGAAAACCTTTACCTACGAGCAGTACTTC. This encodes CASSAPVWAGKTFTYEQYF.

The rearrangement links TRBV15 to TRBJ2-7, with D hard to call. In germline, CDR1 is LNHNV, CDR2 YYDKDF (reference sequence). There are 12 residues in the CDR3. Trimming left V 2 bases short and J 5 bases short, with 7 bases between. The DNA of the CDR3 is TGTGCCACCAGCAGAACTCGGGACGAGCAGTACTTC. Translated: CATSRTRDEQYF.

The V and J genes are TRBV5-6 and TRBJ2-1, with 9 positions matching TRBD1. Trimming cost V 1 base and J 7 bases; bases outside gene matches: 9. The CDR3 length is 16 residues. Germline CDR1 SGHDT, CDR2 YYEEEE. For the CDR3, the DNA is TGTGCCAGCAGCTTGAAACGGGACAGGGTGCGAAATGAGCAGTTCTTC. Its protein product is CASSLKRDRVRNEQFF.

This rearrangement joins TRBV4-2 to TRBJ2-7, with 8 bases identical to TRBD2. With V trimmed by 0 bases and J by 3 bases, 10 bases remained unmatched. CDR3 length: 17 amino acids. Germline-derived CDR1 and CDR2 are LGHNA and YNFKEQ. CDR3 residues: CASSQESDGRALYEQYF. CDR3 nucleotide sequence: TGTGCCAGCAGCCAAGAATCAGACGGGAGGGCCCTCTACGAGCAGTACTTC.

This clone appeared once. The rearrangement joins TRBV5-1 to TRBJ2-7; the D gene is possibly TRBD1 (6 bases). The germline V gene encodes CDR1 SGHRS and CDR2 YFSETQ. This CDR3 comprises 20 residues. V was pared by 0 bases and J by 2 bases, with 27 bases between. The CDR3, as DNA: TGCGCCAGCAGCTTGGAATTTGCAGCTACCACCGGACAGAACCCCTACGAGCAGTACTTC. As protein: CASSLEFAATTGQNPYEQYF.

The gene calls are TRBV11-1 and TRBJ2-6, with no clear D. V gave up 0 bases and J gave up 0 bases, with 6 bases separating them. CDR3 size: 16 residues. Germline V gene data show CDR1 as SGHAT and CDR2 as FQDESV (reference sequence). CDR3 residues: CASSLASSSGANVLTF. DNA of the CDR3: TGTGCCAGCAGCTTAGCGTCCAGCTCTGGGGCCAACGTCCTGACTTTC. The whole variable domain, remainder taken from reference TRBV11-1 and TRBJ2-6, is EAEVAQSPRYKITEKSQAVAFWCDPISGHATLYWYRQILGQGPELLVQFQDESVVDDSQLPKDRFSAERLKGVDSTLKIQPAELGDSAMYLCASSLASSSGANVLTFGAGSRLTVL.

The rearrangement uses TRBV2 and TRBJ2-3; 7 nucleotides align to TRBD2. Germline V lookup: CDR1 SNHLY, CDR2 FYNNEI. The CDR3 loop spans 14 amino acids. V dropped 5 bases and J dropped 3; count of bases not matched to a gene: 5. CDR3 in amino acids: CASSRAGETDTQYF. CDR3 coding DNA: TGTGCCAGCAGTCGGGCGGGAGAAACAGATACGCAGTATTTT.

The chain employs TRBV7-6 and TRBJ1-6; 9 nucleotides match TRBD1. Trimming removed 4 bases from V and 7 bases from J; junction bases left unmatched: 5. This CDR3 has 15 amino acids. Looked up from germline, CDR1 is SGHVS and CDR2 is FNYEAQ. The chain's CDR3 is CASSSRTGENSPLHF. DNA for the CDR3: TGTGCCAGCAGCTCCCGGACAGGGGAGAATTCACCCCTCCACTTT.

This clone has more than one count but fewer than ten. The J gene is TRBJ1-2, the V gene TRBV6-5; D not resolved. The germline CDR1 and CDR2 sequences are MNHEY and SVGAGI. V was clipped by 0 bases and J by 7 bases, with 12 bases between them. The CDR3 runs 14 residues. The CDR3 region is CASSYSRGVAGYTF. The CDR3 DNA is TGTGCCAGCAGTTACTCACGGGGTGTGGCTGGCTACACCTTC.